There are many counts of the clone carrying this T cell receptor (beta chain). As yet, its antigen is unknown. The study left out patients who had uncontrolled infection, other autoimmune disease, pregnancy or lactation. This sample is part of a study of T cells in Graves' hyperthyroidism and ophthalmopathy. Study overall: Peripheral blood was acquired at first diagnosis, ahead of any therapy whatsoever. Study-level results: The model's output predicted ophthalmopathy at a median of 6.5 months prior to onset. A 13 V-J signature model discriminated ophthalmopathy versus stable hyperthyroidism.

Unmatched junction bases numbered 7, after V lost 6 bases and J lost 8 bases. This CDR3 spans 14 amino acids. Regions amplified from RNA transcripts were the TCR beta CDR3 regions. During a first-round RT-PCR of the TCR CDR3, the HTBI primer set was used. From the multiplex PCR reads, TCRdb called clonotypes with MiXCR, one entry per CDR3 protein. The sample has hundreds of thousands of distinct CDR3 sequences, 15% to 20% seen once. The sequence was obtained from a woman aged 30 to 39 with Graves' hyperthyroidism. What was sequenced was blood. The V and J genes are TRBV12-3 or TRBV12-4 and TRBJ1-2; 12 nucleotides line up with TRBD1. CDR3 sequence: CASRPTGTGGGYTF. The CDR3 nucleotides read TGTGCCAGCAGGCCGACCGGGACAGGGGGCGGCTACACCTTC.